What follows is one TCR beta chain and its context. Described time point: late sampling 161 to 241 days after vaccination in three convalescent patients. J lost 4 bases, V lost 2 bases, and 1 base had no gene match. Germline CDR1 and CDR2: MNHNS and SASEGT. The length of the CDR3 is 14 residues. The source of the sample is a study of vaccination and CD4 T cells after COVID-19. One entry per CDR3 protein, called by TCRdb with MiXCR from the PCR reads. The sample carries 26,000 or so distinct CDR3 sequences, roughly 50% recorded once. The sample here was CD4+ T cells from blood, taken about 7 months after SARS-CoV-2 vaccination. This TCR was sampled from a human donor who had recovered from COVID-19. V usage is TRBV6-1 and J usage is TRBJ1-5; 8 bases match TRBD1. This CDR3 reads CASSEWTGNQPQHF. CDR3 DNA: TGTGCCAGCAGTGAATGGACAGGGAATCAGCCCCAGCATTTT.